These 6 T cell receptor beta chains were all obtained from the same sample, sequenced in a study of beta chain features in type 1 diabetes. The entirety of the isolated RNA underwent reverse transcription, so expressed TCRB transcripts were sequenced. Clones were read by immunoSEQ multiplex PCR, and TCRdb kept only the in-frame ones, dropping some. Here the sample spans nearly 350,000 clones, roughly 8% being singletons. The sequenced material came from central memory CD4+ T cells from blood. The origin of the receptors is a woman between 18 and 29 years old in good health.

The rearrangement uses TRBV2 and TRBJ1-5; D remains unclear. The germline gives CDR1 SNHLY, CDR2 FYNNEI. The CDR3 runs to 14 residues. V dropped 1 base and J dropped 10 bases, with 14 bases sitting between them. The CDR3 nucleotides read TGTGCCAGCAGTGAAGGAGGTCAGTCTCGACCCCAGCATTTT. Translating it yields CASSEGGQSRPQHF.

V usage is TRBV1 and J usage is TRBJ2-1; TRBD1 is the table's D call and was not checked against the DNA. TRBV1 is shown as a pseudogene. The CDR3 totals 16 residues. In nucleotides, the CDR3 is TGCACCAGCAGCCAAGGGGCAATCAGGGGGCTGAATGAGCAGTTCTTC. This encodes CTSSQGAIRGLNEQFF.

This clone was seen more than once but under ten times. Other DNA sequences in the same sample also yield this CDR3. The chain recombines TRBV28 with TRBJ1-1; TRBD1 is a possible D gene (5 bases). This CDR3 has 13 amino acids. V lost 1 base and J 4 bases, leaving 7 bases between the germline ends. Germline V gives CDR1 MDHEN, CDR2 SYDVKM. CDR3 residues: CASSLSGGTEAFF. Written as DNA, the CDR3 is TGTGCCAGCAGTTTATCCGGGGGCACTGAAGCTTTCTTT.

This clone has just a few counts. The V gene is TRBV7-2, the J gene TRBJ2-7; 10 bases agree with TRBD2. Germline CDR1 SGHTA, CDR2 FQGNSA. J gave up 9 bases and V 2 bases, and 7 bases lay outside the gene matches. The CDR3 covers 14 residues. The CDR3 loop reads CASSLTSGTAGQYF. CDR3 sequence (DNA): TGTGCCAGCAGCTTAACTAGCGGGACCGCGGGGCAGTACTTC.

This clone was counted between two and nine times. V usage is TRBV18 and J usage is TRBJ2-7; D gene unclear. This CDR3 spans 12 amino acids. V was trimmed by 0 bases and J by 6 bases, leaving 6 bases between them. The germline gives CDR1 KGHSH, CDR2 LQKENI. The CDR3 DNA reads TGTGCCAGCTCACCACCGTCTAGCGAGCAGTACTTC. The encoded protein is CASSPPSSEQYF.

A few counts support this clone. The chain employs TRBV29-1 and TRBJ1-2, with 7 bases aligning to TRBD1. Germline V CDR1 and CDR2: SQVTM, ANQGSEA. The J segment lost 4 bases and the V segment lost 7 bases, leaving 3 bases of the junction unmatched. CDR3 length: 11 residues. The CDR3 DNA reads TGCAGCGCGGGACAGACCTATGGCTACACCTTC. Its translation: CSAGQTYGYTF.